This T cell receptor beta chain emerged from a study of CD8 T cells in ankylosing spondylitis. The CDR3 consists of 15 residues. Trimming stripped 2 bases from V and 3 bases from J, with 11 bases between. The V gene's germline CDR1 is SGHTA and CDR2 FQGNSA. Quantitative 5'-RACE was performed with molecular barcodes, and it yielded the TCR beta libraries. TCRdb analysed the 5' RACE reads with MiXCR anew, one entry per CDR3 protein. The table includes tens of thousands of distinct CDR3 sequences, about 17% detected once. In this sample, this clonotype turned up many times. The specimen sequenced was blood. The rearrangement links TRBV7-2 to TRBJ1-3; D possibly corresponds to TRBD1 (5 bases). This TCR derives from a male donor with ankylosing spondylitis or in good health (not recorded which). CDR3 DNA: TGTGCCAGCAGCTTACAGGGTACAGATGGAAACACCATATATTTT. This translates into CASSLQGTDGNTIYF.